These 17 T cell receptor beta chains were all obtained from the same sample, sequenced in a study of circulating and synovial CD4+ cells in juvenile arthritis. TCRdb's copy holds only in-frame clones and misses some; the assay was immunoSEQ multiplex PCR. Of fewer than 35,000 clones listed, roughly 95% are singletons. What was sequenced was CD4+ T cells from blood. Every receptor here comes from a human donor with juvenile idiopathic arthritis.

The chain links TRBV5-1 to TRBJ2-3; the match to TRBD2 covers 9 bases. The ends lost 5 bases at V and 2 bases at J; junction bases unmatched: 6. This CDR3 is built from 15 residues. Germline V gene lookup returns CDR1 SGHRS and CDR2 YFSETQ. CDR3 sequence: CASRGAGGVTDTQYF. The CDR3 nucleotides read TGCGCCAGCAGAGGGGCGGGAGGGGTCACAGATACGCAGTATTTT.

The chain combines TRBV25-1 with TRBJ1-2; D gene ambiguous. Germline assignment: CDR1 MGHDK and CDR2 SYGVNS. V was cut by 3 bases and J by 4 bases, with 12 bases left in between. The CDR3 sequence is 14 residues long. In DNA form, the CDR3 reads TGTGCCAGCAGTGACCCCGCGCATAGCTATGGCTACACCTTC. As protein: CASSDPAHSYGYTF.

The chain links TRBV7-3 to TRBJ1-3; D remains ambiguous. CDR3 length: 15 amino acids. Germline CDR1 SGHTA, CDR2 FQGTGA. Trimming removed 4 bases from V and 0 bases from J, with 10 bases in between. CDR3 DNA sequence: TGTGCCAGCAGCTCGGAGGCCAGCTCTGGAAACACCATATATTTT. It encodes CASSSEASSGNTIYF.

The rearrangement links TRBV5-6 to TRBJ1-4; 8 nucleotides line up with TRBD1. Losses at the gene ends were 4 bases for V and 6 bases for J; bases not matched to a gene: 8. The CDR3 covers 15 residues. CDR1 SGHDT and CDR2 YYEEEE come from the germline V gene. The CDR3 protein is CASSGRTGLDEKLFF. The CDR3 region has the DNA TGTGCCAGCAGCGGGAGGACAGGGCTGGATGAAAAACTGTTTTTT. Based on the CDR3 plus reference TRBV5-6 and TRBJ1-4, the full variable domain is DAGVTQSPTHLIKTRGQQVTLRCSPKSGHDTVSWYQQALGQGPQFIFQYYEEEERQRGNFPDRFSGHQFPNYSSELNVNALLLGDSALYLCASSGRTGLDEKLFFGSGTQLSVL.

The CDR3 sequence is CASSPRVTSGGGETQYF. The CDR3 DNA reads TGTGCCAGCAGCCCTAGGGTTACTAGCGGGGGCGGGGAGACCCAGTACTTC. The V and J genes are TRBV11-2 and TRBJ2-5, with 11 bases fitting TRBD2. The CDR3 is 17 residues long. V gave up 5 bases and J gave up 5 bases; unmatched junction bases: 13. Germline V gene data show CDR1 as SGHAT and CDR2 as FQNNGV.

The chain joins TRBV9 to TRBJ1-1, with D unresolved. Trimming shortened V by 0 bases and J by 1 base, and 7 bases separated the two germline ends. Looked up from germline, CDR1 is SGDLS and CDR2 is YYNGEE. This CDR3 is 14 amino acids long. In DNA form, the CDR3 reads TGTGCCAGCAGCGTAGGGAGGGAGAACACTGAAGCTTTCTTT. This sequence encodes CASSVGRENTEAFF.

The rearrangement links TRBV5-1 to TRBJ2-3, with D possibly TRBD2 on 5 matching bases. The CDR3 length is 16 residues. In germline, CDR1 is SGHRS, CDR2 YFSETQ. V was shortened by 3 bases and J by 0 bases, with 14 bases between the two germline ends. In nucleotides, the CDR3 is TGCGCCAGCAGCTCCATAGGGAGTCTAAGCACAGATACGCAGTATTTT. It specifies CASSSIGSLSTDTQYF.

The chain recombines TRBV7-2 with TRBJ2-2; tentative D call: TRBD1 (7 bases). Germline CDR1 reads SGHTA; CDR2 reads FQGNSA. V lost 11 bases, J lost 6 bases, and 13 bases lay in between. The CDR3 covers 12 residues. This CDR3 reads CAVQGGPGELFF. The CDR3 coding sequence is TGTGCCGTCCAGGGGGGCCCCGGGGAGCTGTTTTTT.

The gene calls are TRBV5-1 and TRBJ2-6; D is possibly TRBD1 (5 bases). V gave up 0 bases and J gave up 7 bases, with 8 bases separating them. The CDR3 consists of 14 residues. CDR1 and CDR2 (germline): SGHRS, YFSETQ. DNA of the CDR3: TGCGCCAGCAGCTTGGAGGGGTCAGCCAACGTCCTGACTTTC. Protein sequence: CASSLEGSANVLTF.

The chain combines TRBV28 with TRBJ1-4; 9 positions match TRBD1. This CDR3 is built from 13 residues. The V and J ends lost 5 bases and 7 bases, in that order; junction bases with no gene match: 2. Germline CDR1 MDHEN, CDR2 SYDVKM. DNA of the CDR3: TGTGCCAGCAGTAGGACAGGGGTTGAAAAACTGTTTTTT. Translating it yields CASSRTGVEKLFF. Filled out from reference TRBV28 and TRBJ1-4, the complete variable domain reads DVKVTQSSRYLVKRTGEKVFLECVQDMDHENMFWYRQDPGLGLRLIYFSYDVKMKEKGDIPEGYSVSREKKERFSLILESASTNQTSMYLCASSRTGVEKLFFGSGTQLSVL.

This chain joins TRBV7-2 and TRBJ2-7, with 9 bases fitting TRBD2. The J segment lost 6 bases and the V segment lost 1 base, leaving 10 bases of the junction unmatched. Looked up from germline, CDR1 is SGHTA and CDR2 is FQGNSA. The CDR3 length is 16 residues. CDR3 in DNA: TGTGCCAGCAGCTTAGGGGCGGGGGGGCCAATGGGCGAGCAGTACTTC. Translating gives CASSLGAGGPMGEQYF. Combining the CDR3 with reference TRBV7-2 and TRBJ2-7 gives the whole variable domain GAGVSQSPSNKVTEKGKDVELRCDPISGHTALYWYRQSLGQGLEFLIYFQGNSAPDKSGLPSDRFSAERTGGSVSTLTIQRTQQEDSAVYLCASSLGAGGPMGEQYFGPGTRLTVT.

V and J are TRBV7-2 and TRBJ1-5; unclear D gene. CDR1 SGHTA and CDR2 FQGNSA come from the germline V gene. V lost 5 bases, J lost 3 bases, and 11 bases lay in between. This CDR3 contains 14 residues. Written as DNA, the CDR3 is TGTGCCAGCAGCCTGGACGGACTCAATCAGCCCCAGCATTTT. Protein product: CASSLDGLNQPQHF.

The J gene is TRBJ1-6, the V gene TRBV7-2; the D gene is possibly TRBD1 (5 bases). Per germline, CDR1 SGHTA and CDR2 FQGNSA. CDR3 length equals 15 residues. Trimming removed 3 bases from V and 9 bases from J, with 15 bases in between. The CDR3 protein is CASSLVGGGSSPLHF. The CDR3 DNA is TGTGCCAGCAGCTTGGTTGGGGGAGGGAGTTCACCCCTCCACTTT.

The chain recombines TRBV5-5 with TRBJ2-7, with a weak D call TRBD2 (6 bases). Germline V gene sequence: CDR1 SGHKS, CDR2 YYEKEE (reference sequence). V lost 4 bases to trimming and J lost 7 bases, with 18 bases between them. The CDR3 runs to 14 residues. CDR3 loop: CASSPRTTGGEQYF. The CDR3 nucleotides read TGTGCCAGCAGCCCGAGGACTACCGGCGGGGAGCAGTACTTC.

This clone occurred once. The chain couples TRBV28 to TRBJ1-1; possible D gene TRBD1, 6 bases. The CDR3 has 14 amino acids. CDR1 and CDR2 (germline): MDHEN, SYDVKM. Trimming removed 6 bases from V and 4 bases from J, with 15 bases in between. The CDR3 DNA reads TGTGCCAGCAGCCTTAACCTAGGGGGCACTGAAGCTTTCTTT. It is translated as CASSLNLGGTEAFF.

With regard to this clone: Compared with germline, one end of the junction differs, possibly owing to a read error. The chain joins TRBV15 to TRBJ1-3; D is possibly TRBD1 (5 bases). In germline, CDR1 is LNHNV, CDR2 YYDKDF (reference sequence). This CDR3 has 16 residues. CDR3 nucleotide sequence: TGTGCCACCAGCAGAGATATAGGCAGGGCCGGAAACATCATATATTTT. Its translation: CATSRDIGRAGNIIYF.

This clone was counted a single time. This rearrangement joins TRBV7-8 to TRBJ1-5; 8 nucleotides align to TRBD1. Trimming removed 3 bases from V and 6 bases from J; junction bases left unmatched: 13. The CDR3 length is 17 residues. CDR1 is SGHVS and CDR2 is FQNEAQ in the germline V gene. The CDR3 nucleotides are TGTGCCAGCAGCTTGCCAAGGACAGGGCAAAGAAGTCAGCCCCAGCATTTT. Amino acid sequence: CASSLPRTGQRSQPQHF.